This TCR beta chain was captured by sequencing in a study of blood T cell repertoires in COVID-19. About the study: Acute and convalescent COVID-19 specimens originated in the United States, Italy and Spain. T cells, B-cell-depleted T cells, or PBMCs supplied cDNA or gDNA.

CDR1 is SGHTA and CDR2 is FQGNSA in the germline V gene. Unmatched junction bases numbered 2, after V lost 4 bases and J lost 1 base. This CDR3 is 15 amino acids long. Per the authors' pipeline: Reference gene primer amplification in the assay estimated nucleated cell counts. Measured with immunoSEQ multiplex PCR; TCRdb has only the in-frame clones, and not every one. The DNA gave D and trimming, while V, J and clone size come from that table. Found here are just over 60,000 clones, more than 65% of them singletons; the top ten hold about a fifth. Input material: peripheral blood. This receptor was obtained from a woman of 80 years or more with active or convalescent COVID-19. The chain has TRBV7-2 and TRBJ2-5; 11 bases map to TRBD1. The CDR3 sequence is CASSSDRGLQETQYF. The CDR3 region has the DNA TGTGCCAGCAGCTCGGACAGGGGGCTCCAAGAGACCCAGTACTTC.